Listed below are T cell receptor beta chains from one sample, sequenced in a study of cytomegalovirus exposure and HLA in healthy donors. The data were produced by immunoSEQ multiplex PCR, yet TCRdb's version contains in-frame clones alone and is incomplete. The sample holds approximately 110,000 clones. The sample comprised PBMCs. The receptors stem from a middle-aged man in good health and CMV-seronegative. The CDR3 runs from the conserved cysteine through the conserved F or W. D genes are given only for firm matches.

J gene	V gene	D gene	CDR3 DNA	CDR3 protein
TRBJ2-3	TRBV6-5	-	TGTGCCGTCAGGGGAAATGCAGATACGCAGTATTTT	CAVRGNADTQYF
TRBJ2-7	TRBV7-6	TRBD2	TGTGCCAGCAGCCCAGGGACTAGCGGGAGTTACGAGCAGTACTTC	CASSPGTSGSYEQYF
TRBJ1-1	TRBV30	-	TGTGCCTGGATCGCGAACAGGGTGGCTTTCTTT	CAWIANRVAFF
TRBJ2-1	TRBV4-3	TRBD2	TGCGCCAGCAGCGGAGAGAGGGGTTTGGCTAGCGGGAATGAGCAGTTCTTC	CASSGERGLASGNEQFF
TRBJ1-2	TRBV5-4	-	TGTGCCAGCAGCTTGACAGGATCGAGTGGCTACACCTTC	CASSLTGSSGYTF
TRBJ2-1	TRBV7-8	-	TGTGCCAGCAGCTTAGGGGGCGGCAATGAGCAGTTCTTC	CASSLGGGNEQFF
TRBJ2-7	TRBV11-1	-	TGTGCCAGCAGCCCCGGGACCTACGAGCAGTACTTC	CASSPGTYEQYF
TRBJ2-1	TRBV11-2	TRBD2	TGTGCCAGCACACCAGCGGGAGGGTACTCCTACAATGAGCAGTTCTTC	CASTPAGGYSYNEQFF
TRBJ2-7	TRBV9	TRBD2	TGTGCCAGCAGCTTAAGGACTAGCGCGTACTACGAGCAGTACTTC	CASSLRTSAYYEQYF
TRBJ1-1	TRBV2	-	TGTGCCAGCGTACGACAGTGGGGCACTGAAGCTTTCTTT	CASVRQWGTEAFF
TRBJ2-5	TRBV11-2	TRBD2	TGTGCCAGCAGCTTAGGGCGGGAGCGACAAGAGACCCAGTACTTC	CASSLGRERQETQYF
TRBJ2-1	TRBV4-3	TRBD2	TGCGCCAGCAGCCAAAGAAGAAGCGGGAGCTCCTACAATGAGCAGTTCTTC	CASSQRRSGSSYNEQFF
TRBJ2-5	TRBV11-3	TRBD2	TGTGCCAGCAGCTCAGGGACTAGCGGAAAAGAGACCCAGTACTTC	CASSSGTSGKETQYF
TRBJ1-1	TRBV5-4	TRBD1	TGTGCCAGCAGCTTTTACAGGGGAACTGAAGCTTTCTTT	CASSFYRGTEAFF
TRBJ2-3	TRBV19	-	TGTGCCAGTAGTATAGTTCGCCAGAGCACAGATACGCAGTATTTT	CASSIVRQSTDTQYF
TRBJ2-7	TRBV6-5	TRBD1	TGTGCCAGCAGTCCCGGGACAGGCCCCTACGAGCAGTACTTC	CASSPGTGPYEQYF
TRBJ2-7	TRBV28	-	TGTGCCAGCTCGACTGGGGGGTACGAGCAGTACTTC	CASSTGGYEQYF
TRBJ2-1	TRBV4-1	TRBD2	TGCGCCAGCAGCCAAACCAGGACTAGCGGGAACTACAATGAGCAGTTCTTC	CASSQTRTSGNYNEQFF
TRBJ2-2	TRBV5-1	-	TGCGCCAGCAGGGACGGGGCCGGGGAGCTGTTTTTT	CASRDGAGELFF
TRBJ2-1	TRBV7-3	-	TGTGCCAGCAGCCAACAGGGAAATGAGCAGTTCTTC	CASSQQGNEQFF
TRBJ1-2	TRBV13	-	TGTGCCAGCAGCCCCGTATCAGATGTTTACACCTTC	CASSPVSDVYTF
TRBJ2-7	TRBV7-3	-	TGTGCCAGCAGCTTAACGCCGGGGGTTGGCTACGAGCAGTACTTC	CASSLTPGVGYEQYF
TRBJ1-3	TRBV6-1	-	TGTGCCAGCAGTGAAGTCTTGGGCAGAGCTTCTGGAAACACCATATATTTT	CASSEVLGRASGNTIYF
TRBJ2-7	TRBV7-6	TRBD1	TGTGCCAGCAGCTTAGGGGACAGGCTCTACGAGCAGTACTTC	CASSLGDRLYEQYF
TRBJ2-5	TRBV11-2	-	TGTGCCAGCAGCTTAAGAGGGGGGGAGTACCAAGAGACCCAGTACTTC	CASSLRGGEYQETQYF
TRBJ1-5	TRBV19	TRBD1	TGTGCCAGTAGTCCCCAAGACAGGGGGCAGAATCAGCCCCAGCATTTT	CASSPQDRGQNQPQHF
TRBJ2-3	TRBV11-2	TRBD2	TGTGCCAGCAGCTTAGATCGCGGGGGGGGCACAGATACGCAGTATTTT	CASSLDRGGGTDTQYF
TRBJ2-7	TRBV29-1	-	TGCAGCGTTGGGGGACTCCCTCAGGTCTCCTACGAGCAGTACTTC	CSVGGLPQVSYEQYF
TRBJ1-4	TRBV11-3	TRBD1	TGTGCCAGCAGCCCCGGACAGGGTCCGACTAATGAAAAACTGTTTTTT	CASSPGQGPTNEKLFF
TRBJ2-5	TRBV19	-	TGTGCCAGTAGTATACCGGGAGCACAAGAGACCCAGTACTTC	CASSIPGAQETQYF
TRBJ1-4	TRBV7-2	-	TGTGCCAGCAGCTTAGGGTACGGGGAAAAACTGTTTTTT	CASSLGYGEKLFF
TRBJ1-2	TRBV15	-	TGTGCCACCAGCAGGGGGCAGGGGCGAGGGTATGGCTACACCTTC	CATSRGQGRGYGYTF
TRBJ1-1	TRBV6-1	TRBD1	TGTGCCAGCAAATCGGGACAGGGTGAAGCTTTCTTT	CASKSGQGEAFF
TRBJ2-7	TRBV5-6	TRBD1	TGTGCCAGCAGCTTGGTCTCGTACAGGGGGAACGAGCAGTACTTC	CASSLVSYRGNEQYF
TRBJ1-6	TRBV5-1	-	TGCGCCAGCAGCTTGGACAATAATTCACCCCTCCACTTT	CASSLDNNSPLHF
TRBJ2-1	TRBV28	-	TGTGCCAGCAGTTTATCCCTCAACGAGACCTACAATGAGCAGTTCTTC	CASSLSLNETYNEQFF
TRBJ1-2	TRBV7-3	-	TGTGCCAGCAGCCCCTATGTGGGGGCGAACTATGGCTACACCTTC	CASSPYVGANYGYTF
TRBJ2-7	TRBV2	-	TGTGCCAGCAGTGATCAGGGTCTGGGCGAGCAGTACTTC	CASSDQGLGEQYF
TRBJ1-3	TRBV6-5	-	TGTGCCAGCAGCGGGAGGACCCAAATTGGAAACACCATATATTTT	CASSGRTQIGNTIYF
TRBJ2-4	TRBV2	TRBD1	TGTGCCAGCAGTATACAGGGGGGTCCAAACATTCAGTACTTC	CASSIQGGPNIQYF
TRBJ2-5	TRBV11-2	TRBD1	TGTGCCAGCAGCCCAGGACAGGATTTCACGGAGGAAGAGACCCAGTACTTC	CASSPGQDFTEEETQYF
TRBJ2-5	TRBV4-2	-	TGTGCCAGCAGCCAAGATTCCAGGGGCCAAGAGACCCAGTACTTC	CASSQDSRGQETQYF
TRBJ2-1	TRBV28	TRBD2	TGTGCCACCCGGGCGGGAGGGCGGAATGAGCAGTTCTTC	CATRAGGRNEQFF
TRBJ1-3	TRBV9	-	TGTGCCAGCAGCGTAGGACAAGCGGGCTCTGGAAACACCATATATTTT	CASSVGQAGSGNTIYF
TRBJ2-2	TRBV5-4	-	TGTGCCAGCAGCTTGCAGGGTTCCACCGGGGAGCTGTTTTTT	CASSLQGSTGELFF
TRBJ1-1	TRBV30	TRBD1	TGTGCCTGGATCGGACAGGGCCACACTGAAGCTTTCTTT	CAWIGQGHTEAFF
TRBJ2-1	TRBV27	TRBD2	TGTGCCAGCAGTTTGTACACTAGCGGGAGCAACAATGAGCAGTTCTTC	CASSLYTSGSNNEQFF
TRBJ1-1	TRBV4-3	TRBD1	TGCGCCAGCAGCCAATACTCGCAGGGGGCCACTGAAGCTTTCTTT	CASSQYSQGATEAFF
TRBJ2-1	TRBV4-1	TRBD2	TGCGCCAGCAGCCAAGATTTACTAGCGGGAGACAATGAGCAGTTCTTC	CASSQDLLAGDNEQFF
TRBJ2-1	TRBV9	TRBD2	TGTGCCAGCAGCGTAGGGTTTCGTTTGGTAGCGGGAGGACGCCACTCCTACAATGAGCAGTTCTTC	CASSVGFRLVAGGRHSYNEQFF
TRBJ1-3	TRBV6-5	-	TGTGCCAGCAGTTACAGTATAAACGAGGGAAACACCATATATTTT	CASSYSINEGNTIYF
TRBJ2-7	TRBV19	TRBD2	TGTGCCAGTACACCCATAGCGGGAGACCATAACGAGCAGTACTTC	CASTPIAGDHNEQYF
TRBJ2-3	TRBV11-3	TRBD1	TGTGCCAGCAGCTTCCGGCCCAGACAGGGACCAGATACGCAGTATTTT	CASSFRPRQGPDTQYF
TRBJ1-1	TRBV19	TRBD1	TGTGCCAGTAGTATGGGGACAGGGTCTTCCCGCGCTGAAGCTTTCTTT	CASSMGTGSSRAEAFF
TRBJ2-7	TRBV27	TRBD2	TGTGCCAGCAGTTTAGGACTAGCGGGAGGCCTTGCTTACGAGCAGTACTTC	CASSLGLAGGLAYEQYF
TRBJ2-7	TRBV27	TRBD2	TGTGCCAGCAGTCCTCGACTAGCGGGCTACGAGCAGTACTTC	CASSPRLAGYEQYF
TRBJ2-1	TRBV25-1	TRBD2	TGTGCCAGCAGGCAGACTTTAGCGGGAGACGATGAGCAGTTCTTC	CASRQTLAGDDEQFF
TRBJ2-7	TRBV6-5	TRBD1	TGTGCCAGCAGGACGACAGGGCACGAGCAGTACTTC	CASRTTGHEQYF
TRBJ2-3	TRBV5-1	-	TGCGCCAGCACCAGTGCAGATACGCAGTATTTT	CASTSADTQYF
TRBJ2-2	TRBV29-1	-	TGCAGCGTTGGAAGGAGCTCGGGGACCGGGGAGCTGTTTTTT	CSVGRSSGTGELFF